This TCR beta chain was documented in a study of naive and memory T cell subsets. As concerns this clonotype: The antigen is unknown.

Study-wide points: Possibly reflecting memory cells re-expressing CD45RA, a few larger clonotypes occurred in naive repertoires, especially CD8.

The beta constant-region primer was an equimolar mix of two oligonucleotides covering TRBC1 and TRBC2. Four rounds of PCR amplified the ligated cDNA using nested alpha and beta constant-region primers plus SP2. TCRdb called the UMI-ligation and nested PCR reads again in MiXCR, with one record for every CDR3 protein. In the table there are approximately 140,000 distinct CDR3 sequences, under 25% of which are singletons. V shed 0 bases, J shed 5 bases, and the junction held 6 bases outside the gene matches. Germline CDR1 and CDR2: ENHRY and SYGVKD. This CDR3 is 15 amino acids long. This TCR derives from a human donor in good health. The genes are TRBV10-3 and TRBJ2-7, with 8 bases that match TRBD1. Sequenced material: naive CD4+ T cells from blood. The CDR3 DNA reads as TGTGCCATCAGTGAGTCGGACAGGGTACGCCACGAGCAGTACTTC. As protein: CAISESDRVRHEQYF.